A selection of T cell receptor beta chains follows, all from one sample in a study of cytomegalovirus exposure and HLA in healthy donors. Profiled with immunoSEQ multiplex PCR; TCRdb holds only in-frame clones, not every one. There are roughly 150,000 clones in the sample; around three quarters occur only once, and approximately 2.1% lies in the top ten. The source material was PBMCs. The receptor set was obtained from a middle-aged man in good health and CMV-seronegative. Each CDR3 is given with its conserved first and last residue. A D gene is named only where the DNA matches it firmly. Size is omitted from some rows. Given values are once, few, many or a class for expanded clones.

J gene: TRBJ2-2; V gene: TRBV5-1; CDR3 length: 16; clone size: -; D gene: TRBD1; CDR3 DNA: TGCGCCAGCAGCTTAAGGACAGGGACGTCCTCCGGGGAGCTGTTTTTT; CDR3 protein: CASSLRTGTSSGELFF
J gene: TRBJ2-2; V gene: TRBV5-1; CDR3 length: 13; clone size: -; D gene: -; CDR3 DNA: TGCGCCAGCGCGTTAGAGGGCACCGGGGAGCTGTTTTTT; CDR3 protein: CASALEGTGELFF
J gene: TRBJ1-2; V gene: TRBV6-1; CDR3 length: 14; clone size: -; D gene: TRBD1; CDR3 DNA: TGTGCCAGCAGTCAAAGGACAGGGAGGGCTGGCTACACCTTC; CDR3 protein: CASSQRTGRAGYTF
J gene: TRBJ2-5; V gene: TRBV9; CDR3 length: 15; clone size: -; D gene: -; CDR3 DNA: TGTGCCAGCAGCGTAGGTTTGCTGGTGCGGGAGACCCAGTACTTC; CDR3 protein: CASSVGLLVRETQYF
J gene: TRBJ1-1; V gene: TRBV7-9; CDR3 length: 15; clone size: -; D gene: -; CDR3 DNA: TGTGCCAGCAGCCCAGGAGGGGCAGAGAACACTGAAGCTTTCTTT; CDR3 protein: CASSPGGAENTEAFF
J gene: TRBJ2-7; V gene: TRBV5-8; CDR3 length: 11; clone size: -; D gene: -; CDR3 DNA: TGTGCCAGCAGCTTGATAGCGCGAGGGTACTTC; CDR3 protein: CASSLIARGYF
J gene: TRBJ2-5; V gene: TRBV28; CDR3 length: 15; clone size: once; D gene: TRBD2; CDR3 DNA: TGTGCCAGCAGGACTAGCGGGAGGGGGTTCGAGACCCAGTACTTC; CDR3 protein: CASRTSGRGFETQYF
J gene: TRBJ2-3; V gene: TRBV10-3; CDR3 length: 18; clone size: -; D gene: TRBD2; CDR3 DNA: TGTGCCATCAGTGAGAGTTACCGGCTAGCGGGAGTGGTGGATACGCAGTATTTT; CDR3 protein: CAISESYRLAGVVDTQYF
J gene: TRBJ1-2; V gene: TRBV7-9; CDR3 length: 11; clone size: -; D gene: -; CDR3 DNA: TGTGCCAGCAGCCGAACTTATGGCTACACCTTC; CDR3 protein: CASSRTYGYTF
J gene: TRBJ2-2; V gene: TRBV5-6; CDR3 length: 17; clone size: -; D gene: TRBD1; CDR3 DNA: TGTGCCAGCAGCTTGGAACAGGGGGGCTACTACACCGGGGAGCTGTTTTTT; CDR3 protein: CASSLEQGGYYTGELFF
J gene: TRBJ1-1; V gene: TRBV2; CDR3 length: 17; clone size: -; D gene: TRBD1; CDR3 DNA: TGTGCCAGCAGTGACTTATATTGGGGACAGGGAAACACTGAAGCTTTCTTT; CDR3 protein: CASSDLYWGQGNTEAFF
J gene: TRBJ2-3; V gene: TRBV6-1; CDR3 length: 16; clone size: -; D gene: -; CDR3 DNA: TGTGCCAGCAGTGAGGCTCTAGGATATAGCACAGATACGCAGTATTTT; CDR3 protein: CASSEALGYSTDTQYF
J gene: TRBJ1-3; V gene: TRBV5-1; CDR3 length: 14; clone size: once; D gene: -; CDR3 DNA: TGCGCCAGCAGCTTGGATCAGGCCGGAAACACCATATATTTT; CDR3 protein: CASSLDQAGNTIYF
J gene: TRBJ1-2; V gene: TRBV5-1; CDR3 length: 13; clone size: -; D gene: -; CDR3 DNA: TGCGCCAGCAGCTTTGGCCAGAATTATGGCTACACCTTC; CDR3 protein: CASSFGQNYGYTF
J gene: TRBJ1-5; V gene: TRBV5-1; CDR3 length: 13; clone size: -; D gene: -; CDR3 DNA: TGCGCCAGCAGCTTAGCGGGGAATCAGCCCCAGCATTTT; CDR3 protein: CASSLAGNQPQHF
J gene: TRBJ2-2; V gene: TRBV28; CDR3 length: 18; clone size: -; D gene: -; CDR3 DNA: TGTGCCAGCGCAGCTGGGGCCCGGGCCCCCCCGAGGACCGGGGAGCTGTTTTTT; CDR3 protein: CASAAGARAPPRTGELFF
J gene: TRBJ1-5; V gene: TRBV28; CDR3 length: 15; clone size: -; D gene: TRBD1; CDR3 DNA: TGTGCCAGCAATATCATACAGGGGGCTGGGCAGCCCCAGCATTTT; CDR3 protein: CASNIIQGAGQPQHF
J gene: TRBJ1-3; V gene: TRBV28; CDR3 length: 13; clone size: -; D gene: -; CDR3 DNA: TGTGCCAGCAGTTTAGGCCAGGGAAACACCATATATTTT; CDR3 protein: CASSLGQGNTIYF
J gene: TRBJ1-2; V gene: TRBV18; CDR3 length: 17; clone size: -; D gene: TRBD1; CDR3 DNA: TGTGCCAGCTCACCTCAGCTCCCCGGGACAGGGGGGGATGGCTACACCTTC; CDR3 protein: CASSPQLPGTGGDGYTF
J gene: TRBJ2-1; V gene: TRBV2; CDR3 length: 14; clone size: -; D gene: TRBD1; CDR3 DNA: TGTGCCAGCAGCCGGGACAGGAATCGCAATGAGCAGTTCTTC; CDR3 protein: CASSRDRNRNEQFF
J gene: TRBJ1-2; V gene: TRBV7-9; CDR3 length: 14; clone size: -; D gene: -; CDR3 DNA: TGTGCCAGCAGCTTCCCCGTAAGAGTTTATGGCTACACCTTC; CDR3 protein: CASSFPVRVYGYTF
J gene: TRBJ1-4; V gene: TRBV4-1; CDR3 length: 16; clone size: -; D gene: -; CDR3 DNA: TGCGCCAGCAGCTACTTATTTAGGACATTGGGGGAAAAACTGTTTTTT; CDR3 protein: CASSYLFRTLGEKLFF